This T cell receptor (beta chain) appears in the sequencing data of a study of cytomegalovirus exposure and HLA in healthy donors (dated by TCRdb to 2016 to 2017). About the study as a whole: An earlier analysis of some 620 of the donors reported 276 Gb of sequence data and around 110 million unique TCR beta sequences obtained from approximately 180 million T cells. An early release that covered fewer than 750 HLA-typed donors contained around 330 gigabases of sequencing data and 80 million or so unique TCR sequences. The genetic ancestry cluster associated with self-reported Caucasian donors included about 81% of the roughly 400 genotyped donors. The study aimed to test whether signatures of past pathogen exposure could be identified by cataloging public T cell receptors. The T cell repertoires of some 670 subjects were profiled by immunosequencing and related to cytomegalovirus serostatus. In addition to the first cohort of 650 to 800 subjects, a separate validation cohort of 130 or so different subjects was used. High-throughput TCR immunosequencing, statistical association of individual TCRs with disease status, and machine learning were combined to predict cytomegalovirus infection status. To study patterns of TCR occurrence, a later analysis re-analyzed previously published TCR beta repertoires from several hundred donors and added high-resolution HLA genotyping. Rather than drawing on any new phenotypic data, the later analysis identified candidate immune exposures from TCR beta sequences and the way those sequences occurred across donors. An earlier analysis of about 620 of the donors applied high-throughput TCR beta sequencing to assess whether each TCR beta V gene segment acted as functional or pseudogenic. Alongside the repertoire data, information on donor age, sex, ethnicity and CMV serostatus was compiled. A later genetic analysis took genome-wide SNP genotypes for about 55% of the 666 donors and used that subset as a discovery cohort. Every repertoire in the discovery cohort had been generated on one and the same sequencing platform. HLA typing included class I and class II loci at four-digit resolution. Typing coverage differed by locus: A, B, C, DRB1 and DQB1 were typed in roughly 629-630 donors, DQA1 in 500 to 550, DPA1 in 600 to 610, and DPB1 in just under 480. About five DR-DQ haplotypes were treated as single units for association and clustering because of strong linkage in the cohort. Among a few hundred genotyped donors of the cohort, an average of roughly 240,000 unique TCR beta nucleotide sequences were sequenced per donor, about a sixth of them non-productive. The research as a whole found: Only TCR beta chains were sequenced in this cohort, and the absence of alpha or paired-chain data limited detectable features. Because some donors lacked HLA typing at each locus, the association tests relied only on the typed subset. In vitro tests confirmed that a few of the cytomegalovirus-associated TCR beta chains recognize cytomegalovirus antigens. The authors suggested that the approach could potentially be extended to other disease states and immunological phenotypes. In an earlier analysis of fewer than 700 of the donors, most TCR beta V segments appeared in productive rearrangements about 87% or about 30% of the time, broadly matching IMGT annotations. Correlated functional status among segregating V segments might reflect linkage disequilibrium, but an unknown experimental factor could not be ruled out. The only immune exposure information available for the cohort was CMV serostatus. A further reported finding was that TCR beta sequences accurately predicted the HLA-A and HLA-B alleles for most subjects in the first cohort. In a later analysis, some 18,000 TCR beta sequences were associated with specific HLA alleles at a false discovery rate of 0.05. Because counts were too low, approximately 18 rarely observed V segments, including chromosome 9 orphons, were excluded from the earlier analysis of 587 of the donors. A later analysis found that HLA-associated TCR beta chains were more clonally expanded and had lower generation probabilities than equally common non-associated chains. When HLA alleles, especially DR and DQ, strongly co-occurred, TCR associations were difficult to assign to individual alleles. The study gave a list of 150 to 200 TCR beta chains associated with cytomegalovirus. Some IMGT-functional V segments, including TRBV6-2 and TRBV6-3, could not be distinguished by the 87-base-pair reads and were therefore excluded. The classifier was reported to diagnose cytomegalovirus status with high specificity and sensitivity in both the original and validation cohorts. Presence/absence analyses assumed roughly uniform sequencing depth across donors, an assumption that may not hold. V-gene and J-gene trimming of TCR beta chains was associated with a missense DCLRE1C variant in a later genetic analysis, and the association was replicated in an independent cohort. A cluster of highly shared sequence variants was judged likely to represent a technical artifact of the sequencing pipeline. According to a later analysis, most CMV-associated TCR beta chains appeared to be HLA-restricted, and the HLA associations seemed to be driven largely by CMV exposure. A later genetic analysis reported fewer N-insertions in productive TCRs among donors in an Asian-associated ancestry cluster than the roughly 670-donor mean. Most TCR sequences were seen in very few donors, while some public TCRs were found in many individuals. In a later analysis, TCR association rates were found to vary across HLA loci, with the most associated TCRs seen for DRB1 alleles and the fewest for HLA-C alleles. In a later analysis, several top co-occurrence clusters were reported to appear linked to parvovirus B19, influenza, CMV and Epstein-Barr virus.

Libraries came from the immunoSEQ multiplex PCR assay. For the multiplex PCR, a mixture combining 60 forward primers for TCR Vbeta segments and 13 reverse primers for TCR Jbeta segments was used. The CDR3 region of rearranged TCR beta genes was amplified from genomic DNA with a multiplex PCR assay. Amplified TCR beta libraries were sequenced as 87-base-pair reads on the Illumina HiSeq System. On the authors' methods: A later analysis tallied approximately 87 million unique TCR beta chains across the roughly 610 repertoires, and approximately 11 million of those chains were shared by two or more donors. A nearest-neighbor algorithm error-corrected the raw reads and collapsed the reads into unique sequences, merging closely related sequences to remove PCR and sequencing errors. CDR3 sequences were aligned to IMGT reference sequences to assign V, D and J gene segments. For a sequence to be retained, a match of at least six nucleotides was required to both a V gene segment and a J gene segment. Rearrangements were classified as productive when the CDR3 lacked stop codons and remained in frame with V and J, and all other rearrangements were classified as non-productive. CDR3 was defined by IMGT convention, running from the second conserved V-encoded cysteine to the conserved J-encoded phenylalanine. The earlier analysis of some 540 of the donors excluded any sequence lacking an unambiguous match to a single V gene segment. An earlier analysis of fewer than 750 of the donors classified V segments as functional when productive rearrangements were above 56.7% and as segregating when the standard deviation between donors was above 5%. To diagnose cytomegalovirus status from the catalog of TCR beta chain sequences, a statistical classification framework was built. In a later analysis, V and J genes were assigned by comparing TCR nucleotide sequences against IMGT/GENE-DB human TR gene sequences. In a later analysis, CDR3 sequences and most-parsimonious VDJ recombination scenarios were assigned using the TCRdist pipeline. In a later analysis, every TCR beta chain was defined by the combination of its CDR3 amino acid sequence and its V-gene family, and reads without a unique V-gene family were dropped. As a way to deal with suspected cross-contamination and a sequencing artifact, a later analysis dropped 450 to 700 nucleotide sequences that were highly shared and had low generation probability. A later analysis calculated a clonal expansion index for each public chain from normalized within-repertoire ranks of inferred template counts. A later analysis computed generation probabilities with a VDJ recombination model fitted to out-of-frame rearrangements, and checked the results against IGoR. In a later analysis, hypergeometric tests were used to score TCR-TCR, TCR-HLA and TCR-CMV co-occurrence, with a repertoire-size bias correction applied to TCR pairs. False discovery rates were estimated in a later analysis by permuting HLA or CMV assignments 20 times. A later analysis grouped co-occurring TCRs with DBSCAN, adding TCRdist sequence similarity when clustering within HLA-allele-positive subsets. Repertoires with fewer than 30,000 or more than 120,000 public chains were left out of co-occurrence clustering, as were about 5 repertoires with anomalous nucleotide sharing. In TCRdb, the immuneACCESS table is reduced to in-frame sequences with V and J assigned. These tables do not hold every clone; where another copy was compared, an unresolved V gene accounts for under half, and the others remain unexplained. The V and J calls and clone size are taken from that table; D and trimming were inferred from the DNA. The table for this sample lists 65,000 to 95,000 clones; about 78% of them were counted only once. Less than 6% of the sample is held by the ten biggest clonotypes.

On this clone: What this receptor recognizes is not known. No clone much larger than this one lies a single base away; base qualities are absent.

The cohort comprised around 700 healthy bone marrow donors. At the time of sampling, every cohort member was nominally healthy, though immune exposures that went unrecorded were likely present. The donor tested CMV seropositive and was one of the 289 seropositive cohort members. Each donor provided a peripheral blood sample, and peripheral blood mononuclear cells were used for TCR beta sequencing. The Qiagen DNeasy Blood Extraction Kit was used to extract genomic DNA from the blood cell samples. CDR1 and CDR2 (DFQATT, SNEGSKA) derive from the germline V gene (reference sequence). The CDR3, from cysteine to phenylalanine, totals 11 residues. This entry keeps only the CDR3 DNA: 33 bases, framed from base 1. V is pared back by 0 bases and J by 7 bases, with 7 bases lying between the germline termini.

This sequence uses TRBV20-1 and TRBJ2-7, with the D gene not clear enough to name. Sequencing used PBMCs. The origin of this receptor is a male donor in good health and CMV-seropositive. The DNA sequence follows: TGCAGTGCTAGAGAGGCCCCGGAGCAGTACTTC. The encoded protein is CSAREAPEQYF.